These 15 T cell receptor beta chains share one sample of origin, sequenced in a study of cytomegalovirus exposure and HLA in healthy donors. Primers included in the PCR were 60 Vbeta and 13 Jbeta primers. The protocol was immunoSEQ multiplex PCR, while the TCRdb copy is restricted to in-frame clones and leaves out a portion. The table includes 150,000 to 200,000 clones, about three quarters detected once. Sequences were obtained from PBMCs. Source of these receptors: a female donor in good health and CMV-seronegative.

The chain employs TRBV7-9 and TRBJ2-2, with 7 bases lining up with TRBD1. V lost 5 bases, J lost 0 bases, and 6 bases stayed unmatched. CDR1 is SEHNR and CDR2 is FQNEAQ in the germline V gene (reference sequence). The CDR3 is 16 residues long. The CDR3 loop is CASSPRQGSNTGELFF. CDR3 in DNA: TGTGCCAGCAGCCCCCGACAGGGTTCGAACACCGGGGAGCTGTTTTTT.

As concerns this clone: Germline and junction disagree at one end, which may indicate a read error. This CDR3 is CAWSSTRTASNRAYSEQFF. The CDR3 bases are TGTGCCTGGAGTTCCACCAGGACAGCGTCCAATCGGGCCTACAGTGAGCAGTTCTTC. J is TRBJ2-1 and V is TRBV30; weak D call: TRBD1 (6 bases). CDR3 size: 19 residues. Germline lookup yields CDR1 GTSNPN and CDR2 SVGIG (reference sequence).

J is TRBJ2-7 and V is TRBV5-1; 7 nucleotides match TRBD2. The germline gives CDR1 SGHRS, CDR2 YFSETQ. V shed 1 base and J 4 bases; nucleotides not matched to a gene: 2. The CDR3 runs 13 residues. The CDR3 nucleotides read TGCGCCAGCAGCTTGTGGGAGGGGTACGAGCAGTACTTC. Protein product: CASSLWEGYEQYF.

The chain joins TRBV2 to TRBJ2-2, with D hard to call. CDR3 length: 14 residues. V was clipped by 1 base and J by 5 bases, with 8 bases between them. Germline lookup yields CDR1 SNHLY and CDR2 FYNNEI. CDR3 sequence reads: CASSEVPVTGELFF. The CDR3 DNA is TGTGCCAGCAGTGAAGTCCCCGTAACCGGGGAGCTGTTTTTT.

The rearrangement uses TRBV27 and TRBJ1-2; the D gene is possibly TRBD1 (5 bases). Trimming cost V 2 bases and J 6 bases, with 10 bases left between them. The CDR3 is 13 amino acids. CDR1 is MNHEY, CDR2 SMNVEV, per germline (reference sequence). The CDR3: CASSLIAGHGYTF. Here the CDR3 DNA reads TGTGCCAGCAGTTTAATAGCAGGGCATGGCTACACCTTC.

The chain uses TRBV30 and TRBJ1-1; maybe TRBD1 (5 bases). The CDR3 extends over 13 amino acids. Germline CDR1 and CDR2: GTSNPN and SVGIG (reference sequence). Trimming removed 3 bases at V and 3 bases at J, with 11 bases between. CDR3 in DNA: TGTGCCTGGAGGCGTCAGGGTGACACTGAAGCTTTCTTT. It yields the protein CAWRRQGDTEAFF. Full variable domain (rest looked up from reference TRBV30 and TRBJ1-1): SQTIHQWPATLVQPVGSPLSLECTVEGTSNPNLYWYRQAAGRGLQLLFYSVGIGQISSEVPQNLSASRPQDRQFILSSKKLLLSDSGFYLCAWRRQGDTEAFFGQGTRLTVV.

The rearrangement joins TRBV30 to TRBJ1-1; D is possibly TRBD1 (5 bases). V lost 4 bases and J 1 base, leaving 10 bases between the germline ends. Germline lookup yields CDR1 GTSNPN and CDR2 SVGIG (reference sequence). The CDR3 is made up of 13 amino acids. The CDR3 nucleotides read TGTGCCTGGATGGGCAGGGCGAACACTGAAGCTTTCTTT. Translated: CAWMGRANTEAFF.

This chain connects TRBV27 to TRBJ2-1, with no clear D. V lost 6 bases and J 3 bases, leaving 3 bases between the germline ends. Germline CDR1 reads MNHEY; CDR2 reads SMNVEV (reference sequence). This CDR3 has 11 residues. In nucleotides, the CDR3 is TGTGCCAGCAGACACTACAATGAGCAGTTCTTC. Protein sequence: CASRHYNEQFF.

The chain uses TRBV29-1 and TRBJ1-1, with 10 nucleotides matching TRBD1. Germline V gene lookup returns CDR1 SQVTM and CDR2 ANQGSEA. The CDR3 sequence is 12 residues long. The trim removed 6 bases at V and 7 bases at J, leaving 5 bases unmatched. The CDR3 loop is CSVSGQGNEAFF. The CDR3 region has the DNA TGCAGCGTCTCGGGACAGGGGAATGAAGCTTTCTTT.

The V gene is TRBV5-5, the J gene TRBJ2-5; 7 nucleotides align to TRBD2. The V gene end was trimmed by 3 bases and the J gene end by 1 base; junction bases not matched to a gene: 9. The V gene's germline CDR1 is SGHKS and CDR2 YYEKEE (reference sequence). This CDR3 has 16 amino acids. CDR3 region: CASSSKPGLTQETQYF. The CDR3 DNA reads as TGTGCCAGCAGCTCGAAACCGGGACTAACCCAAGAGACCCAGTACTTC.

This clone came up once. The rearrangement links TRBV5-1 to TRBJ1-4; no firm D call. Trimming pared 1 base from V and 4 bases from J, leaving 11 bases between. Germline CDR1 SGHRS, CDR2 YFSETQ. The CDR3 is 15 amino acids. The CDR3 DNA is TGCGCCAGCAGCTTGATGGGCAGTTTTAATGAAAAACTGTTTTTT. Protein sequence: CASSLMGSFNEKLFF. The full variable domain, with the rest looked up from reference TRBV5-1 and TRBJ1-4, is KAGVTQTPRYLIKTRGQQVTLSCSPISGHRSVSWYQQTPGQGLQFLFEYFSETQRNKGNFPGRFSGRQFSNSRSEMNVSTLELGDSALYLCASSLMGSFNEKLFFGSGTQLSVL.

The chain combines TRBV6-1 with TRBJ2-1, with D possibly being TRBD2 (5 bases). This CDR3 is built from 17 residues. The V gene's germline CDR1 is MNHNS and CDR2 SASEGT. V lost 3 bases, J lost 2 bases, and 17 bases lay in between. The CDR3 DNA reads TGTGCCAGCAGTGATAATCTCCGCGGGTTCCCCTACAATGAGCAGTTCTTC. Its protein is CASSDNLRGFPYNEQFF.

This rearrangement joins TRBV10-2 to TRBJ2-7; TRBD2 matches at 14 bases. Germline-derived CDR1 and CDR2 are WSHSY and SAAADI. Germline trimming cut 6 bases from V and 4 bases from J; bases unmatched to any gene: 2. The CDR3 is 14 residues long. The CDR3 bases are TGCGCCAGCAGGACTAGCGGGGGGGCGTACGAGCAGTACTTC. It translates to CASRTSGGAYEQYF.

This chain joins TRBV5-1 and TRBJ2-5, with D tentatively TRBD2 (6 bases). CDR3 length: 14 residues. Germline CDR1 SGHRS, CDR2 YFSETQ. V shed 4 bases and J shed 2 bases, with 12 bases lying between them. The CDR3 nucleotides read TGCGCCAGCAGCCAAACCGGGAGTCAAGAGACCCAGTACTTC. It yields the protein CASSQTGSQETQYF.

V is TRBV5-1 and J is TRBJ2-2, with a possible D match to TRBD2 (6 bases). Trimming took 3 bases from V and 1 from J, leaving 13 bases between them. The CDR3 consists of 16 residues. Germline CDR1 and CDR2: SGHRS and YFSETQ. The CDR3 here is CASSSSPGGNTGELFF. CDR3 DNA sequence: TGCGCCAGCAGCTCGTCACCCGGGGGGAACACCGGGGAGCTGTTTTTT. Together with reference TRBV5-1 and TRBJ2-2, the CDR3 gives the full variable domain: KAGVTQTPRYLIKTRGQQVTLSCSPISGHRSVSWYQQTPGQGLQFLFEYFSETQRNKGNFPGRFSGRQFSNSRSEMNVSTLELGDSALYLCASSSSPGGNTGELFFGEGSRLTVL.